The rows below give T cell receptor beta chains drawn from one sample of a study of T cell clones after liver transplantation. This table comes from immunoSEQ multiplex PCR, and its TCRdb copy is limited to in-frame clones, with some not included. Here the sample spans about 70,000 clones, approximately 80% being singletons. The source was CD4+ T cells from blood, collected 12 months after liver transplant. These TCRs come from a human patient who received a liver transplant. Some T cells may be transferred from the graft donor. CDR3s include the opening cysteine and the closing phenylalanine or tryptophan. D genes are given only for firm matches. Size is omitted from some rows. Given values are once, few, many or a class for expanded clones.

J: TRBJ2-7
V: TRBV30
D: TRBD2
size: .
DNA: TGTGCCTGGAGTAGACTAGCTTCCGTGCAAGAGCAGTACTTC
CDR3: CAWSRLASVQEQYF

J: TRBJ2-1
V: TRBV6-6
D: .
size: .
DNA: TGTGCCAGCAGTGACTGGGGGCGGGCCAATGAGCAGTTCTTC
CDR3: CASSDWGRANEQFF

J: TRBJ1-2
V: TRBV29-1
D: .
size: .
DNA: TGCAGCGTTGTAGGCTGGGAGGGCTACACCTTC
CDR3: CSVVGWEGYTF

J: TRBJ1-5
V: TRBV28
D: .
size: .
DNA: TGTGCCAGCAGTTTCGCAGGGGCGAATCAGCCCCAGCATTTT
CDR3: CASSFAGANQPQHF

J: TRBJ2-7
V: TRBV5-1
D: TRBD1
size: .
DNA: TGCGCCAGCACCCTTGGCGGGACAGGGAGACACGAGCAGTACTTC
CDR3: CASTLGGTGRHEQYF

J: TRBJ1-2
V: TRBV27
D: TRBD1
size: .
DNA: TGTGCCAGCAGTTTATACAGGGGACAGTACTATGGCTACACCTTC
CDR3: CASSLYRGQYYGYTF

J: TRBJ1-1
V: TRBV5-1
D: .
size: .
DNA: TGCGCCAGCAGCCGCCGACCGGTCGCTGAAGCTTTCTTT
CDR3: CASSRRPVAEAFF

J: TRBJ2-5
V: TRBV6-1
D: TRBD2
size: once
DNA: TGTGCCAGCACTAGACTAGCGGTCTTCCAAGAGACCCAGTACTTC
CDR3: CASTRLAVFQETQYF

J: TRBJ1-1
V: TRBV2
D: TRBD1
size: .
DNA: TGTGCCAGCACAGGGGGACCCATGAACACTGAAGCTTTCTTT
CDR3: CASTGGPMNTEAFF

J: TRBJ1-2
V: TRBV12-2
D: .
size: .
DNA: TGTGCAAGTCGCTCTAAAGGGGCAGCGACTGGCTATGGCTACACCTTC
CDR3: CASRSKGAATGYGYTF

J: TRBJ1-4
V: TRBV9
D: TRBD1
size: .
DNA: TGTGCCAGCAGCGCCAATCTTCGGACAGGGGCTGAAAAACTGTTTTTT
CDR3: CASSANLRTGAEKLFF

J: TRBJ2-7
V: TRBV19
D: .
size: .
DNA: TGTGCCAGTAGTACCTACTACGAGCAGTACTTC
CDR3: CASSTYYEQYF

J: TRBJ2-1
V: TRBV5-4
D: TRBD2
size: .
DNA: TGTGCCAGCAGCTTGGGGGGACTAGCGGGACGTGGGCAGCAGTTCTTC
CDR3: CASSLGGLAGRGQQFF

J: TRBJ2-5
V: TRBV7-2
D: TRBD1
size: .
DNA: TGTGCCAGCAGCGTCCAGACAGGGGAGGTAGGGACCCAGTACTTC
CDR3: CASSVQTGEVGTQYF

J: TRBJ2-3
V: TRBV18
D: TRBD1
size: .
DNA: TGTGCCAGCTCACCCGGAACAGGGGGAGATACGCAGTATTTT
CDR3: CASSPGTGGDTQYF

J: TRBJ2-1
V: TRBV9
D: .
size: .
DNA: TGTGCCAGCAGCGTCCTCGGAGGACGGACCTACAATGAGCAGTTCTTC
CDR3: CASSVLGGRTYNEQFF

J: TRBJ2-1
V: TRBV4-3
D: .
size: .
DNA: TGCGCCAGCAGCCAAGATATCGGTAGCTCCTACAATGAGCAGTTCTTC
CDR3: CASSQDIGSSYNEQFF

J: TRBJ2-7
V: TRBV27
D: TRBD1
size: .
DNA: TGTGCCACCTCGTTTTTAGGGACAGGGGATGGCGAGCAGTACTTC
CDR3: CATSFLGTGDGEQYF

J: TRBJ2-5
V: TRBV5-1
D: .
size: .
DNA: TGCGCCAGCAGCGGTGGGGTTGGAGGAGAGACCCAGTACTTC
CDR3: CASSGGVGGETQYF

J: TRBJ1-4
V: TRBV2
D: .
size: .
DNA: TGTGCCAGCAGTGTCAGTAGGGACCCTCGGGAAAAACTGTTTTTT
CDR3: CASSVSRDPREKLFF

J: TRBJ2-2
V: TRBV13
D: .
size: .
DNA: TGTGCCAGCAGCCCCCCAGCCAGGGACAATTACGGGGAGCTGTTTTTT
CDR3: CASSPPARDNYGELFF

J: TRBJ2-7
V: TRBV21-1
D: .
size: few
DNA: TGTGCCAGCAGCAGCAGGGACAGGATATGCGGGGTTTACGAGCAGTACTTC
CDR3: CASSSRDRICGVYEQYF

J: TRBJ2-3
V: TRBV19
D: TRBD1
size: .
DNA: TGTGCCAGTAGGAACAGGGGTAGGACAGATACGCAGTATTTT
CDR3: CASRNRGRTDTQYF

J: TRBJ2-5
V: TRBV21-1
D: .
size: .
DNA: TGTGCCAGCAGCAAAGACGGAGGGGGGGAAGAGACCCAGTACTTC
CDR3: CASSKDGGGEETQYF

J: TRBJ1-5
V: TRBV2
D: .
size: .
DNA: TGTGCCAGCAGTTCACAGGCGGCAGCTAATCAGCCCCAGCATTTT
CDR3: CASSSQAAANQPQHF

J: TRBJ2-1
V: TRBV5-1
D: TRBD2
size: .
DNA: TGCGCCAGCAGCTCACTAGCGGGACCTGGTGAGCAGTTCTTC
CDR3: CASSSLAGPGEQFF

J: TRBJ1-1
V: TRBV13
D: .
size: once
DNA: TGTGCCAGCAGCTTGAACAGGAGGAACACTGAAGCTTTCTTT
CDR3: CASSLNRRNTEAFF

J: TRBJ1-3
V: TRBV5-1
D: .
size: .
DNA: TGCGCCAGCAGCATCCAGGGATCTGGAAACACCATATATTTT
CDR3: CASSIQGSGNTIYF

J: TRBJ2-1
V: TRBV6-1
D: .
size: few
DNA: TGTGCCAGCAGTGAAAGGGGGGGGCTAGCGTCCTACAATGAGCAGTTCTTC
CDR3: CASSERGGLASYNEQFF